This T cell receptor beta chain came from a study of long-term antiretroviral therapy in people with HIV. Looking at the study overall: Earliest sampling preceded the 2015 immediate-ART recommendation by about a decade. The study, taken as a whole, reports: HIV repertoires covered narrower CDR3 length ranges than controls did. Blood obtained between about 2004 and 2018 may reflect older ART regimens.

Concerning this clone: Its antigen is unidentified.

This was the immunoSEQ v3.0 assay at survey level. The protocol was immunoSEQ multiplex PCR, while the TCRdb copy is restricted to in-frame clones and leaves out a portion. Among around 32,000 clones listed, 95% to 98% were seen once. Germline V gene sequence: CDR1 KGHSH, CDR2 LQKENI. V dropped 0 bases and J dropped 7 bases, with 15 bases sitting between them. The CDR3 is 15 residues long. The source material was unsorted PBMCs, sampled 7.6 years after starting antiretroviral therapy. The V call is TRBV18, the J call TRBJ1-1; D perhaps matches TRBD1 (5 bases). This clonotype was sampled from a man aged 25 to 45 with HIV. CDR3 residues: CASSPPAPRGIEAFF. The CDR3 DNA follows: TGTGCCAGCTCACCACCGGCCCCTCGGGGGATTGAAGCTTTCTTT.